The clone carrying this TCR beta chain has only one observation. The sample is drawn from a study of blood T cell repertoires in COVID-19. Cohort assignment relied on participant-reported clinical history. TCRdb's copy holds only in-frame clones and misses some; the assay was immunoSEQ multiplex PCR. This sample has around 320,000 clones, with around 87% found just once. Between the trimmed V and J ends, which lost 1 base and 5 bases, there was a span of 8 bases. CDR3 length equals 13 residues. Germline V gives CDR1 SNHLY, CDR2 FYNNEI. Sequenced sample: PBMCs or T cells enriched from blood (not recorded which). The genes are TRBV2 and TRBJ1-2, with D tentatively TRBD1 (6 bases). The TCR was taken from a woman between 18 and 29 years old with acute COVID-19. CDR3 protein: CASSEVGGYGYTF. In DNA, the CDR3 is TGTGCCAGCAGTGAAGTAGGGGGATATGGCTACACCTTC.